These T cell receptor beta chains were read from a single sample in a study of early stage breast cancer tumors. Clones were read by immunoSEQ multiplex PCR, and TCRdb kept only the in-frame ones, dropping some. The table includes 39,000 or so clones, around 73% detected once. What was sequenced was blood. The receptors derive from a person in their fifties with breast cancer. Each CDR3 is given with its conserved first and last residue. Each record gives: J gene, V gene, CDR3 length, D gene, clone size, CDR3 protein, CDR3 DNA. A D gene is named only where the DNA matches it firmly. Clone size is stated in some rows and not others, as once, few, many or a class when expanded.

TRBJ1-2,TRBV7-8,15,.,.,CASSPHRVANYGYTF,TGTGCCAGCAGCCCTCACAGGGTGGCTAACTATGGCTACACCTTC
TRBJ1-2,TRBV27,15,.,few,CASSFDWRENYGYTF,TGTGCCAGCAGTTTTGATTGGCGGGAGAACTATGGCTACACCTTC
TRBJ2-7,TRBV6-1,15,.,few,CASSERSVRGYEQYF,TGTGCCAGCAGTGAAAGGTCCGTAAGGGGATACGAGCAGTACTTC
TRBJ1-1,TRBV6-1,17,TRBD1,.,CASSEAFGQGAVTEAFF,TGTGCCAGCAGTGAAGCCTTTGGACAGGGGGCCGTCACTGAAGCTTTCTTT
TRBJ1-2,TRBV7-9,13,.,.,CASSATVNYGYTF,TGTGCCAGCAGCGCGACAGTAAACTATGGCTACACCTTC
TRBJ2-7,TRBV4-1,13,.,once,CASSQAPSYEQYF,TGCGCCAGCAGCCAAGCTCCTTCCTACGAGCAGTACTTC
TRBJ2-5,TRBV2,14,TRBD2,.,CASTGGRAMETQYF,TGTGCCAGCACGGGGGGGAGGGCGATGGAGACCCAGTACTTC
TRBJ2-2,TRBV11-1,16,TRBD2,.,CASSPLAGGPAGELFF,TGTGCCAGCAGCCCTCTAGCGGGAGGGCCGGCCGGGGAGCTGTTTTTT
TRBJ2-5,TRBV7-9,16,TRBD2,.,CASSLVLAGGQETQYF,TGTGCCAGCAGCTTAGTGCTAGCGGGAGGGCAAGAGACCCAGTACTTC
TRBJ2-3,TRBV27,16,.,.,CASSLFLGGSTDTQYF,TGTGCCAGCAGTTTATTTTTAGGGGGAAGCACAGATACGCAGTATTTT
TRBJ2-7,TRBV5-6,14,.,few,CASSLGQSTDEQYF,TGTGCCAGCAGCTTGGGACAGAGTACGGATGAGCAGTACTTC
TRBJ2-4,TRBV7-2,17,.,.,CASSLGGSGLAKNIQYF,TGTGCCAGCAGCTTAGGGGGGAGCGGGTTAGCCAAAAACATTCAGTACTTC
TRBJ1-1,TRBV6-5,13,TRBD1,.,CASSYSSTGQAFF,TGTGCCAGCAGTTACTCATCGACAGGGCAAGCTTTCTTT
TRBJ1-2,TRBV2,14,.,.,CASSEVLSNYGYTF,TGTGCCAGCAGTGAAGTCTTGTCGAACTATGGCTACACCTTC
TRBJ2-1,TRBV7-9,14,.,.,CASSSPVGEREQFF,TGTGCCAGCAGCTCCCCAGTTGGGGAGAGGGAGCAGTTCTTC
TRBJ2-5,TRBV10-3,13,TRBD1,.,CATNSGTEETQYF,TGTGCCACGAACTCCGGGACAGAAGAGACCCAGTACTTC
TRBJ2-3,TRBV7-8,17,TRBD2,few,CASSSGLAGGPVDTQYF,TGTGCCAGCAGCTCCGGACTAGCGGGGGGGCCGGTAGATACGCAGTATTTT
TRBJ1-1,TRBV25-1,15,.,.,CASSESIFGDTEAFF,TGTGCCAGCAGTGAATCGATTTTCGGGGACACTGAAGCTTTCTTT
TRBJ2-1,TRBV7-6,17,.,.,CASSDRRAWGLKNEQFF,TGTGCCAGCAGCGATAGGAGGGCATGGGGCTTGAAGAATGAGCAGTTCTTC
TRBJ1-5,TRBV7-2,16,.,.,CASSFTGLASNQPQHF,TGTGCCAGCAGCTTTACAGGGCTCGCTAGCAATCAGCCCCAGCATTTT
TRBJ2-1,TRBV7-2,14,.,.,CASSTARGNNEQFF,TGTGCCAGCAGCACCGCCCGCGGGAACAATGAGCAGTTCTTC
TRBJ2-7,TRBV13,13,.,.,CASSPGTNYEQYF,TGTGCCAGCAGCCCTGGGACAAACTACGAGCAGTACTTC
TRBJ1-1,TRBV19,14,.,.,CASSIGAQNTEAFF,TGTGCCAGTAGTATCGGAGCACAGAACACTGAAGCTTTCTTT
TRBJ1-2,TRBV14,17,.,.,CASSQRMTGVTSYGYTF,TGTGCCAGCAGCCAACGTATGACCGGGGTAACCTCCTATGGCTACACCTTC
TRBJ2-2,TRBV30,13,.,.,CAHSRGDGGELFF,TGTGCCCACTCGCGGGGCGACGGCGGGGAGCTGTTTTTT
TRBJ2-5,TRBV19,17,TRBD2,.,CASSRGTSAASQETQYF,TGTGCCAGTAGTAGAGGGACTAGCGCCGCTTCCCAAGAGACCCAGTACTTC
TRBJ1-2,TRBV11-3,13,TRBD1,medium-sized,CASSPGTGAGYTF,TGTGCCAGCAGCCCCGGGACAGGGGCTGGCTACACCTTC
TRBJ2-5,TRBV20-1,11,.,.,CSAYDRETQYF,TGCAGTGCTTATGACAGAGAGACCCAGTACTTC
TRBJ1-1,TRBV14,13,.,.,CASSHRVGVGAFF,TGTGCCAGCAGCCATAGAGTGGGCGTCGGAGCTTTCTTT
TRBJ1-6,TRBV6-5,16,.,few,CASSYSKQEFNSPLHF,TGTGCCAGCAGTTACTCGAAACAGGAATTTAATTCACCCCTCCACTTT
TRBJ2-1,TRBV11-2,12,.,.,CASSFSGNEQFF,TGTGCCAGCAGCTTCTCGGGCAATGAGCAGTTCTTC
TRBJ1-1,TRBV5-4,12,.,.,CASSSQGSEAFF,TGTGCCAGCAGCTCACAGGGTTCTGAAGCTTTCTTT
TRBJ2-2,TRBV4-1,17,TRBD2,.,CASSQPGTSVDTGELFF,TGCGCCAGCAGCCAACCCGGGACTAGCGTGGACACCGGGGAGCTGTTTTTT
TRBJ1-5,TRBV6-1,14,TRBD1,.,CASRMTGGNQPQHF,TGTGCCAGCAGAATGACAGGGGGCAATCAGCCCCAGCATTTT
TRBJ2-2,TRBV4-1,17,.,.,CASSQSLAPTNTGELFF,TGCGCCAGCAGCCAGTCTCTAGCGCCCACGAACACCGGGGAGCTGTTTTTT
TRBJ1-2,TRBV18,15,TRBD1,once,CASSSDRGTGYGYTF,TGTGCCAGCTCATCCGACAGGGGCACAGGCTATGGCTACACCTTC
TRBJ2-1,TRBV7-2,12,.,.,CASSLLVSEQFF,TGTGCCAGCAGCTTACTAGTTTCCGAGCAGTTCTTC
TRBJ2-5,TRBV5-4,12,.,large,CASSLYSETQYF,TGTGCCAGCAGCTTGTATTCCGAGACCCAGTACTTC
TRBJ2-5,TRBV7-2,14,.,.,CASSLGGFSETQYF,TGTGCCAGCAGCTTAGGGGGCTTCTCGGAGACCCAGTACTTC
TRBJ2-1,TRBV4-2,12,TRBD2,.,CASSKPGLEQFF,TGTGCCAGCAGCAAACCGGGACTAGAGCAGTTCTTC